Each of the 17 T cell receptor beta chains below was sequenced from the same sample in a study of T cell repertoires in cytomegalovirus infection. Via MiXCR, TCRdb re-called the reads, giving one row per CDR3 protein. The table lists approximately 730,000 distinct CDR3 sequences, about 30% of them singletons. The antigens for these receptors are not known. Sequencing used cultured PBMCs, obtained from culture after CMV antigen stimulation. Every receptor here comes from a human donor in good health (CMV status not recorded). Some clones in this sample may be carry-over from other donors' samples.

The CDR3 DNA reads as TGCGCCAGCAGCCAAGTGGAAGGGGGCCATCAGCCCCAGCATTTT. Translated, it gives CASSQVEGGHQPQHF. The J gene is TRBJ1-5, the V gene TRBV4-1, with 7 positions matching TRBD1. Germline CDR1 MGHRA, CDR2 YSYEKL. The CDR3 is 15 amino acids. J was trimmed by 5 bases and V by 1 base; bases with no gene match: 5.

The V and J genes are TRBV7-2 and TRBJ1-4, with D tentatively TRBD1 (6 bases). Germline V gives CDR1 SGHTA, CDR2 FQGNSA. This CDR3 comprises 17 residues. The V end lost 4 bases, the J end lost 8 bases, and 23 bases lay between the germline ends. In DNA, the CDR3 is TGTGCCAGCAGCTCTAGGTCCGTGGGGGGCGTGAGGGAAAAACTGTTTTTT. Encoded protein: CASSSRSVGGVREKLFF.

There are a few counts of this clonotype. The CDR3 nucleotides are TGTGCCAGCAGTTGGGACATTTTAGGGAACACTGAAGCTTTCTTT. Its translation: CASSWDILGNTEAFF. V is TRBV6-1 and J is TRBJ1-1; possibly TRBD1 for D (6 bases). V was clipped by 5 bases and J by 1 base, with 14 bases between them. Germline-derived CDR1 and CDR2 are MNHNS and SASEGT. The CDR3 is 15 residues long.

This rearrangement joins TRBV7-7 to TRBJ2-1; 8 bases are a match to TRBD2. CDR3 size: 16 residues. J lost 8 bases, V lost 5 bases, and 14 bases had no gene match. Germline V gene lookup returns CDR1 SSHAT and CDR2 FNYEAQ (reference sequence). CDR3 nucleotide sequence: TGTGCCAGCAGCCCCTACGGCGCGGGGGGCGCGGATGAGCAGTTCTTC. Amino acids: CASSPYGAGGADEQFF.

This chain connects TRBV7-6 to TRBJ1-2; 9 bases are shared with TRBD1. CDR3 length: 16 amino acids. Germline V gene lookup returns CDR1 SGHVS and CDR2 FNYEAQ. The V and J ends lost 3 bases and 8 bases, in that order; junction bases with no gene match: 13. CDR3 residues: CASSFPQGARMDGYTF. In nucleotides, the CDR3 is TGTGCCAGCAGCTTCCCACAGGGGGCGCGAATGGACGGCTACACCTTC.

This clonotype was seen more than once but under ten times. The chain has TRBV20-1 and TRBJ1-4; D possibly corresponds to TRBD1 (5 bases). Trimming removed 5 bases from V and 0 bases from J, with 13 bases in between. Germline-derived CDR1 and CDR2 are DFQATT and SNEGSKA (reference sequence). The CDR3 is 15 amino acids. The CDR3 region has the DNA TGCAGTGCTTCAAGGAGGGGTACAACTAATGAAAAACTGTTTTTT. The encoded protein is CSASRRGTTNEKLFF.

The sample holds many counts of this clonotype. This chain joins TRBV7-2 and TRBJ2-2; the D is unclear. This CDR3 comprises 15 residues. Germline CDR1 and CDR2: SGHTA and FQGNSA. V shed 5 bases and J shed 5 bases, with 15 bases lying between them. DNA for the CDR3: TGTGCCAGCAGCCGCCGACCAGAGCTGACCGGGGAGCTGTTTTTT. It specifies CASSRRPELTGELFF.

The chain is built from TRBV20-1 and TRBJ2-1; perhaps TRBD1 as D (6 bases). CDR3 size: 15 residues. The V and J ends lost 4 bases and 1 base respectively, with 14 bases between them. The V gene's germline CDR1 is DFQATT and CDR2 SNEGSKA (reference sequence). CDR3 protein: CSATPSGASYNEQFF. The CDR3, as DNA: TGCAGTGCTACCCCTTCAGGGGCGTCCTACAATGAGCAGTTCTTC.

This clonotype was seen a few times. The chain uses TRBV7-9 and TRBJ2-1; a possible D gene is TRBD1 (5 bases). V was pared by 4 bases and J by 8 bases, with 12 bases between. This CDR3 comprises 13 residues. Germline V gives CDR1 SEHNR, CDR2 FQNEAQ (reference sequence). CDR3 sequence reads: CASSYQGVHEQFF. Here the CDR3 DNA reads TGTGCCAGCAGCTACCAAGGGGTCCATGAGCAGTTCTTC.

This clonotype was observed many times. J is TRBJ1-5 and V is TRBV7-2, with unresolved D. Germline assignment: CDR1 SGHTA and CDR2 FQGNSA. Trimming removed 2 bases from V and 4 bases from J, with 12 bases in between. CDR3 length: 15 amino acids. The CDR3 protein is CASSLSSVANQPQHF. For the CDR3, the DNA is TGTGCCAGCAGCTTAAGTTCGGTAGCAAATCAGCCCCAGCATTTT. The full variable domain, rest sourced from reference TRBV7-2 and TRBJ1-5, is GAGVSQSPSNKVTEKGKDVELRCDPISGHTALYWYRQSLGQGLEFLIYFQGNSAPDKSGLPSDRFSAERTGGSVSTLTIQRTQQEDSAVYLCASSLSSVANQPQHFGDGTRLSIL.

This chain links TRBV7-2 with TRBJ2-7; TRBD2 is a possible D gene (5 bases). This CDR3 has 14 amino acids. The germline V gene has CDR1 SGHTA and CDR2 FQGNSA. V lost 0 bases and J 4 bases, leaving 10 bases between the germline ends. The CDR3 region has the DNA TGTGCCAGCAGCTTAGCATTGGGAGAATACGAGCAGTACTTC. Its protein product is CASSLALGEYEQYF.

The J gene is TRBJ2-1, the V gene TRBV7-2, with D perhaps TRBD1 (6 bases). The ends were cut back, 5 bases at V and 10 bases at J, with 15 bases in the middle. CDR3 length equals 13 residues. CDR1 is SGHTA, CDR2 FQGNSA, per germline. CDR3 bases: TGTGCCAGCAGCAATACCCCTGGACAGGAGCAGTTCTTC. Translated, it gives CASSNTPGQEQFF.

This clonotype was recorded a few times. This chain uses TRBV28 with TRBJ2-3; a possible D gene is TRBD2 (5 bases). The CDR3 contains 14 residues. Germline values: CDR1 MDHEN, CDR2 SYDVKM. The V end lost 9 bases, the J end lost 4 bases, and 17 bases lay between the germline ends. CDR3 loop: CASRRIASADTQYF. Written as DNA, the CDR3 is TGTGCCAGTCGCCGGATAGCGTCCGCAGATACGCAGTATTTT.

This rearrangement joins TRBV20-1 to TRBJ2-1; TRBD2 agrees at 7 bases. The CDR3 totals 16 residues. The germline gives CDR1 DFQATT, CDR2 SNEGSKA (reference sequence). V was pared by 0 bases and J by 8 bases, with 13 bases of the junction left unmatched. CDR3 nucleotide sequence: TGCAGTGCTAGAGATTCGACTAGCTGGGGACGGGATGAGCAGTTCTTC. This encodes CSARDSTSWGRDEQFF.

V usage is TRBV5-1 and J usage is TRBJ1-4; D perhaps matches TRBD1 (6 bases). This CDR3 is 15 amino acids long. Trimming stripped 6 bases from V and 1 base from J, with 13 bases between. Germline lookup yields CDR1 SGHRS and CDR2 YFSETQ. CDR3 in amino acids: CASTPGRGTNEKLFF. The CDR3 coding sequence is TGCGCCAGCACCCCCGGCAGGGGAACTAATGAAAAACTGTTTTTT.

This clonotype has a count of ten or more. V is TRBV7-2 and J is TRBJ1-5; TRBD1 aligns across 8 bases. The germline gives CDR1 SGHTA, CDR2 FQGNSA. The CDR3 extends over 16 amino acids. V shed 1 base and J 4 bases; nucleotides not matched to a gene: 6. The CDR3 DNA follows: TGTGCCAGCAGCTTAGTTTATGACAGGGGTAATCAGCCCCAGCATTTT. It translates to CASSLVYDRGNQPQHF.

This clonotype has more than one count but fewer than ten. V is TRBV10-2 and J is TRBJ2-1; 8 bases line up with TRBD2. Trimming at V came to 10 bases and at J to 9 bases, leaving 14 bases not matched to a gene. This CDR3 spans 14 amino acids. CDR1 is WSHSY and CDR2 is SAAADI in the germline V gene. DNA of the CDR3: TGCGCCACCCAGTCTCAGCGGGAGTTTAGTGAGCAGTTCTTC. It codes for CATQSQREFSEQFF.